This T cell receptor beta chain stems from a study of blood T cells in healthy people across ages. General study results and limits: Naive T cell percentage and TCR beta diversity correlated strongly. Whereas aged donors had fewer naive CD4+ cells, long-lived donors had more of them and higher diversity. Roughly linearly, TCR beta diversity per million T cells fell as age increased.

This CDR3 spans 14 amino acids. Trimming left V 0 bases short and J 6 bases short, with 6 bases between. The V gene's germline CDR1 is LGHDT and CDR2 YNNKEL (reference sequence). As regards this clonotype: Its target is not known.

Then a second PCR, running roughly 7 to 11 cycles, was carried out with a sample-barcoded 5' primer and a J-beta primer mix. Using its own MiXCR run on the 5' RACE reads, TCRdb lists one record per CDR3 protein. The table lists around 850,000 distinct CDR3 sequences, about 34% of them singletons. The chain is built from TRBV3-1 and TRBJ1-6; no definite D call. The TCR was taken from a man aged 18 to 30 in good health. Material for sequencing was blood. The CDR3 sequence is CASSQDRANSPLHF. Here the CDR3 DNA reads TGTGCCAGCAGCCAAGATAGGGCTAATTCACCCCTCCACTTT.